This entry is about one T cell receptor (beta chain). The target antigen is unknown. In the PCR, 60 Vbeta and 13 Jbeta primers were used. Method: immunoSEQ multiplex PCR; TCRdb's copy keeps in-frame clones and lacks some. The data contain roughly 150,000 clones, roughly 70% of them singletons. Looked up from germline, CDR1 is MDHEN and CDR2 is SYDVKM. The CDR3 runs to 14 residues. Unmatched junction bases numbered 8, after V lost 5 bases and J lost 7 bases. The source of the sample is a study of cytomegalovirus exposure and HLA in healthy donors. General observations from the study: Judged likely to be a sequencing artifact was a cluster of highly shared sequence variants. The study found most TCR sequences rare, yet found some public TCRs in many donors. A later analysis associated 16,951 TCR beta sequences with HLA alleles at a 0.05 false discovery rate.

The chain carries TRBV28 and TRBJ1-5, with TRBD1 identical over 7 bases. Source material: PBMCs. This clonotype originated in a man younger than 40 in good health and CMV-seronegative. The CDR3 nucleotides read TGTGCCAGCAGTCCCGGACAGGTTCGGCAGCCCCAGCATTTT. Residues: CASSPGQVRQPQHF.